Below, one T cell receptor beta chain is given with its context. Its antigen is unidentified. Unique molecular identifiers were added to individual cDNA molecules. A single record per CDR3 protein comes from TCRdb applying MiXCR to the 5' RACE reads. The sample has around 61,000 distinct CDR3 sequences; roughly 15% are singletons. V lost 3 bases and J lost 5, with 8 bases in between. Per germline, CDR1 DFQATT and CDR2 SNEGSKA (reference sequence). CDR3 size: 12 residues. This specimen comes from a study of early T cells in non-severe SARS-CoV-2 infection. Study observations and caveats: Anti-spike CD8 responses were favored by VDJdb matching, which missed private and CD4 specificities.

Sequenced here: whole blood, sampled at baseline. The sequence derives from an adult who was a healthcare worker with PCR-confirmed SARS-CoV-2 infection or an uninfected control (not recorded which). V usage is TRBV20-1 and J usage is TRBJ1-5, with D possibly TRBD1 on 6 matching bases. This CDR3 is CSARDSHQPQHF. The CDR3 DNA reads TGCAGTGCTAGGGACAGCCATCAGCCCCAGCATTTT.